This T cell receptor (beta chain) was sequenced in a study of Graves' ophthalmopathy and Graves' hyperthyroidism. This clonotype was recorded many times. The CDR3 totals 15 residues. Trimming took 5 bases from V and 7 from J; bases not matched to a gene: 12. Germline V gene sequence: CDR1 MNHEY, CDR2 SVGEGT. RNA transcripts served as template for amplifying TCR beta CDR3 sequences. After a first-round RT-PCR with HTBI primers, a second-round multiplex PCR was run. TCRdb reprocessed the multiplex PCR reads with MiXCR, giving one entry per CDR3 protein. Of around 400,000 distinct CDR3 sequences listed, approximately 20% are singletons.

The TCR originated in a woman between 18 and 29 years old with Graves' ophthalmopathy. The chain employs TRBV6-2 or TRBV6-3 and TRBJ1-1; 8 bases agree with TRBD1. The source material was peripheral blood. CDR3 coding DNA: TGTGCCAGCAGTCGACCCGGGACAGGCTATATTGAAGCTTTCTTT. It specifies CASSRPGTGYIEAFF.